This T cell receptor (beta chain) was identified during a study of graft-versus-host responses after intestinal transplantation. Across the whole study: Recipients uniformly received anti-thymocyte globulin induction, followed by tacrolimus and steroids for 2 to 4 years.

Findings and caveats of the study: The study associated peak circulating GvH clone levels with early post-transplant HvG declines. Some GvH clones were seen earlier in gut or blood, suggesting intestinal origin. Allografts of one patient group, those with graft-donor T cell macrochimerism, had high graft-versus-host to host-versus-graft clonal ratios.

The repertoire was sequenced with immunoSEQ multiplex PCR; TCRdb's copy has only in-frame clones and lacks some. The repertoire holds about 100,000 clones, with roughly 91% as singletons. The junction had 7 bases not matched to a gene; V was cut back by 6 bases and J by 5 bases. From germline, CDR1 is SEHNR and CDR2 FQNEAQ (reference sequence). This CDR3 has 15 residues. Concerning this clone: The antigen is not known. Other DNA sequences in this specimen translate into the identical CDR3.

V gene TRBV7-9 combines with J gene TRBJ1-4; 9 nucleotides line up with TRBD1. The sequenced sample was unstimulated CD4+ T cells sorted from spleen or lymph node cells, obtained before transplant. The origin of this receptor is a human donor who was the organ donor for an intestinal transplant. In DNA form, the CDR3 reads TGTGCCAGCAGTGTACCCGGGACAGGGAATGAAAAACTGTTTTTT. Protein product: CASSVPGTGNEKLFF.